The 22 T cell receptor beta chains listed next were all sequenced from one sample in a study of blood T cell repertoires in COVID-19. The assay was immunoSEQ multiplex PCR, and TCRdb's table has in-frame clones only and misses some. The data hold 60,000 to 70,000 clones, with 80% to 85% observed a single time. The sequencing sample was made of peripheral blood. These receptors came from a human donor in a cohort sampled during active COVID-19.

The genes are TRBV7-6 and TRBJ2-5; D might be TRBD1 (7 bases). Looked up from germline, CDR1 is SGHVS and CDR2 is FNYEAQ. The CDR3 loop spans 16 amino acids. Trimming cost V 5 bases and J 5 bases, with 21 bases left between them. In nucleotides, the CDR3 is TGTGCCAGCAGCCACCCCCCGGAGGGGGCTGAGGAGACCCAGTACTTC. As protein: CASSHPPEGAEETQYF.

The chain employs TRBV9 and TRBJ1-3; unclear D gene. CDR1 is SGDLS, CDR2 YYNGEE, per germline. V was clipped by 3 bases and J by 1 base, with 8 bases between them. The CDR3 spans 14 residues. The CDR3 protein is CASSAGSSGNTIYF. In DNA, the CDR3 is TGTGCCAGCAGCGCCGGGAGTTCTGGAAACACCATATATTTT.

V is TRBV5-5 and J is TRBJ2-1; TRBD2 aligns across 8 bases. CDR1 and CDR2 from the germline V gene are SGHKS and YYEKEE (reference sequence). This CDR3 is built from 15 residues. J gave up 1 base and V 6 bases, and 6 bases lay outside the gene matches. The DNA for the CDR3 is TGTGCCAGCATCCTTAGCGGGGAATCCTACAATGAGCAGTTCTTC. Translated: CASILSGESYNEQFF.

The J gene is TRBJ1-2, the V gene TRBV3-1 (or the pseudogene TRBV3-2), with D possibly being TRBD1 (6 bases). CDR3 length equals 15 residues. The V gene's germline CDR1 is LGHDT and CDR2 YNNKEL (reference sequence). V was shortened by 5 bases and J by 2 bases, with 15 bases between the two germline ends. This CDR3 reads CASSLQGSNNYGYTF. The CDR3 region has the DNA TGTGCCAGCAGCTTACAGGGATCTAACAACTATGGCTACACCTTC.

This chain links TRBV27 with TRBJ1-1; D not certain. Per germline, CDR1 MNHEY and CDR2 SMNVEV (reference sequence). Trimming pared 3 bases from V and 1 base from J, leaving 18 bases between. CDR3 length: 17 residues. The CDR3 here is CASSFNRQAAGNTEAFF. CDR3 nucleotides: TGTGCCAGCAGTTTCAACCGACAAGCAGCGGGGAACACTGAAGCTTTCTTT.

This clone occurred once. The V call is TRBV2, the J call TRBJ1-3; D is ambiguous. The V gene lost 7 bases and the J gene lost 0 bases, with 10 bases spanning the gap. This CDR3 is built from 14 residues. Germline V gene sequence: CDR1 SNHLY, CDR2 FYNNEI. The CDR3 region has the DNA TGTGCCAGCATGGAGTTAAGCTCTGGAAACACCATATATTTT. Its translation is CASMELSSGNTIYF.

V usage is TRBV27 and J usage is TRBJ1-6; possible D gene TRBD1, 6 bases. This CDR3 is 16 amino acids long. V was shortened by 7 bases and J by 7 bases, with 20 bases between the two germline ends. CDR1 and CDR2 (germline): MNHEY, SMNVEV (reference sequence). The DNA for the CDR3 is TGTGCCAGCACCTCCCTCTCTGGGGGCTCCAATTCACCCCTCCACTTT. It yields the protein CASTSLSGGSNSPLHF.

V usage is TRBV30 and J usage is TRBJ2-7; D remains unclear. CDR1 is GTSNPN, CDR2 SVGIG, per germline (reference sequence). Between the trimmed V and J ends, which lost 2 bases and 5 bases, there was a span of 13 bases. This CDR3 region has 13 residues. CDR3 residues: CAWSRSGTNEQYF. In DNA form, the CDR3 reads TGTGCCTGGAGTCGCAGTGGAACTAACGAGCAGTACTTC.

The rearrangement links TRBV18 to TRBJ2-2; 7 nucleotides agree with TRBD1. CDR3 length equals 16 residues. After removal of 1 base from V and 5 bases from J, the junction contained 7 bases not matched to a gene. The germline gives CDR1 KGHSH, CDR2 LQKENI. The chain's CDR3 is CASSPLLTGSTGELFF. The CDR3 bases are TGTGCCAGCTCACCACTCTTGACAGGGAGTACCGGGGAGCTGTTTTTT.

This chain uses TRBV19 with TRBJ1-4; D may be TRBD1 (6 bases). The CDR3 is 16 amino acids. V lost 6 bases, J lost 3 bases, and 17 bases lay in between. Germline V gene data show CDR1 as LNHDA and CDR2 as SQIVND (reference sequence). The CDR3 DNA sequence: TGTGCCAGTAGCACCAATTATAGACAGGCTAATGAAAAACTGTTTTTT. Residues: CASSTNYRQANEKLFF. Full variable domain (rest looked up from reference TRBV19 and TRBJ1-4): DGGITQSPKYLFRKEGQNVTLSCEQNLNHDAMYWYRQDPGQGLRLIYYSQIVNDFQKGDIAEGYSVSREKKESFPLTVTSAQKNPTAFYLCASSTNYRQANEKLFFGSGTQLSVL.

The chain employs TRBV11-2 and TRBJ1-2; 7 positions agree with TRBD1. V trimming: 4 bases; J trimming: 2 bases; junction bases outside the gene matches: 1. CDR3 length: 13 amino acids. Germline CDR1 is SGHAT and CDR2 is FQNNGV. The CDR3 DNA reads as TGTGCCAGCAGCTCGGACAGGAACTATGGCTACACCTTC. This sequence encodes CASSSDRNYGYTF.

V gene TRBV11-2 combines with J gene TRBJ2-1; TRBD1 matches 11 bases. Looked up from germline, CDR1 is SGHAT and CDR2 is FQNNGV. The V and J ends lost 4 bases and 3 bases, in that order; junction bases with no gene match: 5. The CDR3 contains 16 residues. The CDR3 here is CASSSAGTGGYNEQFF. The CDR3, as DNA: TGTGCCAGCAGCTCCGCCGGGACAGGGGGCTACAATGAGCAGTTCTTC.

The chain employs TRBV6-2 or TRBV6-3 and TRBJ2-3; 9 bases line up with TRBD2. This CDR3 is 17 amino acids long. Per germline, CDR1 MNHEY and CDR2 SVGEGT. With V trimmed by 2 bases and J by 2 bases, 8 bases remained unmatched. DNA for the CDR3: TGTGCCAGCAGTTACCCTAGCGGGGCTATAAACACAGATACGCAGTATTTT. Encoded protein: CASSYPSGAINTDTQYF.

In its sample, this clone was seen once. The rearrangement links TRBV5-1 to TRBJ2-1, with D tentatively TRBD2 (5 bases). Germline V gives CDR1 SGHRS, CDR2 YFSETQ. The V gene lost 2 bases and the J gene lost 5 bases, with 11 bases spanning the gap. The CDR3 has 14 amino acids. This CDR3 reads CASSFGLRDNEQFF. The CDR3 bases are TGCGCCAGCAGCTTTGGGCTGCGGGACAATGAGCAGTTCTTC.

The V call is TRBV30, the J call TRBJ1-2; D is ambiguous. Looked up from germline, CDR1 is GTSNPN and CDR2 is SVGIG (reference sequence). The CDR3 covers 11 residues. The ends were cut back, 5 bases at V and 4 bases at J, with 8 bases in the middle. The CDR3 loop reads CAWSQSYGYTF. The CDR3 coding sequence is TGTGCCTGGTCACAGTCCTATGGCTACACCTTC. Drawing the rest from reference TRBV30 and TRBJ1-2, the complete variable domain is SQTIHQWPATLVQPVGSPLSLECTVEGTSNPNLYWYRQAAGRGLQLLFYSVGIGQISSEVPQNLSASRPQDRQFILSSKKLLLSDSGFYLCAWSQSYGYTFGSGTRLTVV.

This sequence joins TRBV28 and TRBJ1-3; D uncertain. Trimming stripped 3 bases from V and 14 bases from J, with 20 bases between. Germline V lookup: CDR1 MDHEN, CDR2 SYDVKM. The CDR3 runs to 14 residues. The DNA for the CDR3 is TGTGCCAGCAGTTTTATTCTCGGCAGGCCATATCTATATTTT. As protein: CASSFILGRPYLYF.

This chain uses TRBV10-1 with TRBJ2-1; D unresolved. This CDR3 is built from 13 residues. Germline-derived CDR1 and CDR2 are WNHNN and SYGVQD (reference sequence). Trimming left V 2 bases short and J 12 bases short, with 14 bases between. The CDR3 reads CASSEVPQAGQFF. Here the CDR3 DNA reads TGCGCCAGCAGTGAGGTCCCCCAGGCCGGGCAGTTCTTC.

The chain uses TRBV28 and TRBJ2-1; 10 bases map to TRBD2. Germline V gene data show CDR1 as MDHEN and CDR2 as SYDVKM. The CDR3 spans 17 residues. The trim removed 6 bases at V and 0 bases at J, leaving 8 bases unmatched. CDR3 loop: CASRRSGGASSYNEQFF. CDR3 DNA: TGTGCCAGCAGGCGGAGCGGGGGGGCAAGCTCCTACAATGAGCAGTTCTTC.

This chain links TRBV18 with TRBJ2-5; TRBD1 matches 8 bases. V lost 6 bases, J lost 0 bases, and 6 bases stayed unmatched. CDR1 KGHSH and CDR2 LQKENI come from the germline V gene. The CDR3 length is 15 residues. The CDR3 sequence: CASSPDRVNQETQYF. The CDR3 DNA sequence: TGTGCCAGCTCTCCGGACAGGGTAAACCAAGAGACCCAGTACTTC.

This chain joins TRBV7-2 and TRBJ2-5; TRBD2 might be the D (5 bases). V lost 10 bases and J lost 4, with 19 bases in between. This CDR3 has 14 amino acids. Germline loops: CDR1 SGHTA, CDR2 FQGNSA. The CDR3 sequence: CATRPRRDSETQYF. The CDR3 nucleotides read TGTGCCACCAGACCAAGACGGGATTCAGAGACCCAGTACTTC.

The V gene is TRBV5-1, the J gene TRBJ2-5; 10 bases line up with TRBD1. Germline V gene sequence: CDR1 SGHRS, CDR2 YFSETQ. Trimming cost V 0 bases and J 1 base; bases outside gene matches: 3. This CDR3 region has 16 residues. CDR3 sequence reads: CASSLAGQGVQETQYF. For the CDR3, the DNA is TGCGCCAGCAGCTTGGCCGGACAGGGGGTCCAAGAGACCCAGTACTTC.

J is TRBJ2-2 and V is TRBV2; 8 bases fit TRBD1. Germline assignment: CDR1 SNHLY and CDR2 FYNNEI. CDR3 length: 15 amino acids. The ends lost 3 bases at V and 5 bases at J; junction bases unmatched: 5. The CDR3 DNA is TGTGCCAGCAGTGAGCAGGGGGCGAGTACCGGGGAGCTGTTTTTT. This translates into CASSEQGASTGELFF.